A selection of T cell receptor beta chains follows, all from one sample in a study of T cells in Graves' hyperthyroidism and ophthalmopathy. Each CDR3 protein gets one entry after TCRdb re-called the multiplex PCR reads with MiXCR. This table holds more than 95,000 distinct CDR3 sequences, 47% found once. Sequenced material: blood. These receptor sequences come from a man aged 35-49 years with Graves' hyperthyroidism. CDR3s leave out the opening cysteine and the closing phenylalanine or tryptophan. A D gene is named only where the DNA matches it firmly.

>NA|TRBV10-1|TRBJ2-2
ASSGTPSGELF
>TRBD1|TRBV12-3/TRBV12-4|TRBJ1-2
ASSGTGGYGYT
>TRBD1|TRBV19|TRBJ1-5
ASSSGRDRGNQPQH
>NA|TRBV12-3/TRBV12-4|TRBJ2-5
ASSQTVSETQY
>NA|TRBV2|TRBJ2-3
ASRESGPHNEQY
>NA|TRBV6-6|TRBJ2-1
ASGQAGEQF
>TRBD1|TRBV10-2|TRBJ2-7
ASSDPRWDSYEQY
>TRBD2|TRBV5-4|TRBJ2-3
ASSLDPAGYTDTQY
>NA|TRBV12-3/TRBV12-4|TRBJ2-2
ASSLLQKNTGELF
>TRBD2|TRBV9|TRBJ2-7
ASSLHPGTSGGRDEQY
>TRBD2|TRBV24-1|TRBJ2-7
ATTGGRGSGRAYEQY
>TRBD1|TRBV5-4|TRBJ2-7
ASSPNRDRDEQY
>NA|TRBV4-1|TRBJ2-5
ASSQGTARGETQY
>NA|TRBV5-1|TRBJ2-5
ASSLESQETQY
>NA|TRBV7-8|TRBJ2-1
ASSLMSSYNEQF